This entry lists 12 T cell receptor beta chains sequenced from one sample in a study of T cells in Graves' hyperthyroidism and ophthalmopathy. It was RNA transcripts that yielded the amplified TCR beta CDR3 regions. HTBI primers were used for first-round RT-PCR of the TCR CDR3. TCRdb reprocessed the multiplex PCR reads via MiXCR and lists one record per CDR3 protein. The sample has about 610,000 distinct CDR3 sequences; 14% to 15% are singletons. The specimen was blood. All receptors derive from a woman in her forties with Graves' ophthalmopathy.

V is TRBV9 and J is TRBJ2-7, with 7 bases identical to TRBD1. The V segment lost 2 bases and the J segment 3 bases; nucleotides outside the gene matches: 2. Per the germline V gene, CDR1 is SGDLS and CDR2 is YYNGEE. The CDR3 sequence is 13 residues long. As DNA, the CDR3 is TGTGCCAGCAGCGTGCGGACAGGCTACGAGCAGTACTTC. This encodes CASSVRTGYEQYF.

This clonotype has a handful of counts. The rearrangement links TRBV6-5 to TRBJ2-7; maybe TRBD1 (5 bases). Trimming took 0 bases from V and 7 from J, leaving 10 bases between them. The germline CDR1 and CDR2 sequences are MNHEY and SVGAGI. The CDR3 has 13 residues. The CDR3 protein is CASSYSYTGEQYF. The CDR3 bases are TGTGCCAGCAGTTACTCGTACACAGGAGAGCAGTACTTC.

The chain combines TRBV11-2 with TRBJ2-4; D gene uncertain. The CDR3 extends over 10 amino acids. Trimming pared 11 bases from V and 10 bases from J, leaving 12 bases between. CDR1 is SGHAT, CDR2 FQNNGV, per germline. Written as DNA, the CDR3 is TGTGCCCCAAGGGTGCAGATTCAGTACTTC. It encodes CAPRVQIQYF.

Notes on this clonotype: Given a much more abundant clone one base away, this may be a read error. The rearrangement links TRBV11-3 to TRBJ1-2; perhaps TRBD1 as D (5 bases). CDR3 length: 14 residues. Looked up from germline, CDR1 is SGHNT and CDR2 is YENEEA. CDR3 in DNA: TGTGCCAGCAGCCCGGGACGGGGGAACTTTGGCTACACCTTC. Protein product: CASSPGRGNFGYTF.

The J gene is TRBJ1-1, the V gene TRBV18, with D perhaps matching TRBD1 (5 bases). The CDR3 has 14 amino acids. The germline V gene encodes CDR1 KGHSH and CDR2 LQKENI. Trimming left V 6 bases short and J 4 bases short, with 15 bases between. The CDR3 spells CASSGGGRGTEAFF. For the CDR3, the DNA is TGTGCCAGCTCTGGTGGGGGTCGGGGCACTGAAGCTTTCTTT.

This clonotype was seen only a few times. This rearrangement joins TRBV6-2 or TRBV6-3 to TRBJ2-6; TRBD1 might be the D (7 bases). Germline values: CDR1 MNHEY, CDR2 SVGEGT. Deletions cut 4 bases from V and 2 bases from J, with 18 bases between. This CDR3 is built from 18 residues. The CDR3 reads CASSSPGEGGPGANVLTF. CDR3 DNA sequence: TGTGCCAGCAGTTCCCCGGGGGAAGGGGGCCCTGGGGCCAACGTCCTGACTTTC.

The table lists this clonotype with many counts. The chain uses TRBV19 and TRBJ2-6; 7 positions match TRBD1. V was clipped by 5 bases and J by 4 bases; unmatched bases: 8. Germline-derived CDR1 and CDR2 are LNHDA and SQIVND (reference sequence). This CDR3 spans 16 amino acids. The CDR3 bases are TGTGCCAGTAGTCTCGAGGGGGCGGTAGGGGCCAACGTCCTGACTTTC. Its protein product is CASSLEGAVGANVLTF.

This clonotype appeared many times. The CDR3 protein is CASSLYRVGNTIYF. The CDR3 DNA reads as TGTGCCAGCAGTTTATACAGGGTTGGAAACACCATATATTTT. V usage is TRBV28 and J usage is TRBJ1-3; the D gene is possibly TRBD1 (6 bases). The CDR3 consists of 14 residues. V lost 1 base and J 3 bases, leaving 7 bases between the germline ends. Germline CDR1 and CDR2: MDHEN and SYDVKM.

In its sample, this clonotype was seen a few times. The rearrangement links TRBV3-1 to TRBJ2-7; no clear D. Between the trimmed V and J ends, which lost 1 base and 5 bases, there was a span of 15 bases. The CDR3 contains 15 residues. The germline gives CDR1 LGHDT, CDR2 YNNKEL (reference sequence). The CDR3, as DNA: TGTGCCAGCAGCCAAGCTCTATCGCCATGGGACGAGCAGTACTTC. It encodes CASSQALSPWDEQYF.

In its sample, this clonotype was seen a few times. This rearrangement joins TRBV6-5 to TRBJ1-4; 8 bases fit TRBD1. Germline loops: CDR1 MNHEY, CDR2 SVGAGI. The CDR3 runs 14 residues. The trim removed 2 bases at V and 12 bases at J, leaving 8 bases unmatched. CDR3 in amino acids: CASSYRAGGDELFF. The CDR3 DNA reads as TGTGCCAGCAGTTACCGGGCAGGGGGCGACGAACTGTTTTTT.

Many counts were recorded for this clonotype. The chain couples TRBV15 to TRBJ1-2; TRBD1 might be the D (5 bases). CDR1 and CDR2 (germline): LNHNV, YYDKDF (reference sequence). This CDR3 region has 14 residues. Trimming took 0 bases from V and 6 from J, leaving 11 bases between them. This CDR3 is CATSRDRGRDGYTF. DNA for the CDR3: TGTGCCACCAGCAGAGATCGGGGCAGGGATGGCTACACCTTC.

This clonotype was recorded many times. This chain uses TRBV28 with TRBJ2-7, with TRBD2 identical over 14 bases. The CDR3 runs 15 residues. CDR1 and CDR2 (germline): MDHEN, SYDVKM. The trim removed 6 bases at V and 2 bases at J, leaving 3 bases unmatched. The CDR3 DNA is TGTGCCAGCAGAGAGGGACTAGCGGGAGCCTACGAGCAGTACTTC. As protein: CASREGLAGAYEQYF.